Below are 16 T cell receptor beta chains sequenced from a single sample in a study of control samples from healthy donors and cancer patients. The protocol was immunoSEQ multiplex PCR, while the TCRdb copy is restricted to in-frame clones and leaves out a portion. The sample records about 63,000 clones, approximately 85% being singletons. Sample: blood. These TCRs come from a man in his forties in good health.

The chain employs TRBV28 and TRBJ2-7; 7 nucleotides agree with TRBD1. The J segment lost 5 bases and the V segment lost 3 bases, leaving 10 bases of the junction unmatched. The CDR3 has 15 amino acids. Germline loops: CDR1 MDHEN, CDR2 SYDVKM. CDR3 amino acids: CASSFHRGKADEQYF. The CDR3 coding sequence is TGTGCCAGCAGTTTCCACAGGGGTAAGGCCGACGAGCAGTACTTC. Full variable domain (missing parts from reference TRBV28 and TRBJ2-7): DVKVTQSSRYLVKRTGEKVFLECVQDMDHENMFWYRQDPGLGLRLIYFSYDVKMKEKGDIPEGYSVSREKKERFSLILESASTNQTSMYLCASSFHRGKADEQYFGPGTRLTVT.

The chain's CDR3 is CAISEGQGSYGEKLFF. Here the CDR3 DNA reads TGTGCCATCAGTGAGGGACAGGGGAGTTATGGTGAAAAACTGTTTTTT. This chain links TRBV10-3 with TRBJ1-4, with TRBD1 identical over 9 bases. This CDR3 contains 16 residues. The trim removed 2 bases at V and 7 bases at J, leaving 8 bases unmatched. CDR1 and CDR2 from the germline V gene are ENHRY and SYGVKD.

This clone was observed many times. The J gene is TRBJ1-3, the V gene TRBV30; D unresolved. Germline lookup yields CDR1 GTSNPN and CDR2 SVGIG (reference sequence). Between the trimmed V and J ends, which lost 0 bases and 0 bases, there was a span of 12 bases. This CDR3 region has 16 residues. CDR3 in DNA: TGTGCCTGGAGTGTACGAGAACGGGGCTCTGGAAACACCATATATTTT. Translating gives CAWSVRERGSGNTIYF.

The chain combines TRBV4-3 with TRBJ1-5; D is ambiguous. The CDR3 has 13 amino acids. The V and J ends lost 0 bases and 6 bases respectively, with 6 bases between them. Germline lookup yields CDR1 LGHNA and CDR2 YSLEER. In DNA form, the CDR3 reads TGCGCCAGCAGCCAAGATCGAGGTCAGCCCCAGCATTTT. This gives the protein CASSQDRGQPQHF.

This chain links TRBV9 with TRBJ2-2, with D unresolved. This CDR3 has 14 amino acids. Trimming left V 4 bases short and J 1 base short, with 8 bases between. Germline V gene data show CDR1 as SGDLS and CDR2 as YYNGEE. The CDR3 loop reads CASSPRQNTGELFF. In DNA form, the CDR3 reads TGTGCCAGCAGCCCGAGACAGAACACCGGGGAGCTGTTTTTT.

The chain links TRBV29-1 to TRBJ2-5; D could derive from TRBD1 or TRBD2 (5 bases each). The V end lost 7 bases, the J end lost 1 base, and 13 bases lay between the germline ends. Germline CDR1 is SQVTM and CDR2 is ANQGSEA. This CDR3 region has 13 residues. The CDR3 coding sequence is TGCAGCGGGTCTCCGGGACCCCAAGAGACCCAGTACTTC. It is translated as CSGSPGPQETQYF.

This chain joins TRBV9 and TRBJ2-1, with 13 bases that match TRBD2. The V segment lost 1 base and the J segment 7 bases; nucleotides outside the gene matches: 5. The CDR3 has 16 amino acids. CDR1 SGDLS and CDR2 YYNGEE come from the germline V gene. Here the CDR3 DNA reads TGTGCCAGCAGCGTAACACTAGCGGGAGGGGAAAATGAGCAGTTCTTC. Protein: CASSVTLAGGENEQFF.

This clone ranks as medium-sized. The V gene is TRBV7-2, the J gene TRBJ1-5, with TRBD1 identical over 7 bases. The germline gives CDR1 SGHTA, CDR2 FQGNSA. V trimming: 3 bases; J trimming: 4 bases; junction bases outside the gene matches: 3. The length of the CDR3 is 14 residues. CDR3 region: CASSLSTGNQPQHF. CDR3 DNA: TGTGCCAGCAGCTTGTCGACAGGGAATCAGCCCCAGCATTTT.

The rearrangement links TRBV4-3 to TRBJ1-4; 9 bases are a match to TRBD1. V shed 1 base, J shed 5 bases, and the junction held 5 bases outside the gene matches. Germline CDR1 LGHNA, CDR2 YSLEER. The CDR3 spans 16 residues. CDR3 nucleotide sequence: TGCGCCAGCAGCCAAGGCCGGACAGGGGAAAATGAAAAACTGTTTTTT. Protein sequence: CASSQGRTGENEKLFF.

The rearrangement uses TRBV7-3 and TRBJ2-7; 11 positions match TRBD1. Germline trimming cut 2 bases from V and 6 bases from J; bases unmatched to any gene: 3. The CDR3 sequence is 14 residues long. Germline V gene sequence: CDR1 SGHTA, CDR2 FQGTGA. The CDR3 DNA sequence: TGTGCCAGCAGCTTAGGAGGGACAGGGGGCGAGCAGTACTTC. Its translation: CASSLGGTGGEQYF.

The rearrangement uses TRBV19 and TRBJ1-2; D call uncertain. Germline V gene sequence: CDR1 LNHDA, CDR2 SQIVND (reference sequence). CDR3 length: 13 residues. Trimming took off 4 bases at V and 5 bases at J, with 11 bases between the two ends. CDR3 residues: CASSTGRGYGYTF. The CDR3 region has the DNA TGTGCCAGTAGTACAGGCCGGGGATATGGCTACACCTTC.

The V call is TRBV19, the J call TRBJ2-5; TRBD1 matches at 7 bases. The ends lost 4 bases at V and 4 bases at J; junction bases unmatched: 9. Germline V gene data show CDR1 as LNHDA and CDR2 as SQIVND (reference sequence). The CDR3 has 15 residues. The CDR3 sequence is CASSTYRGRGETQYF. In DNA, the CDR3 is TGTGCCAGTAGTACCTACAGGGGCCGGGGAGAGACCCAGTACTTC.

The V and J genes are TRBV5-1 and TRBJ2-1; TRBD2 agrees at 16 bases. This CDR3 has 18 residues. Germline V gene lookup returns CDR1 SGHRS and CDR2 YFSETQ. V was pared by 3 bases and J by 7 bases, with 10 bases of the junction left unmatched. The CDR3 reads CASSWPGTSGRANNEQFF. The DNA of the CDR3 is TGCGCCAGCAGCTGGCCCGGGACTAGCGGGAGGGCCAATAATGAGCAGTTCTTC.

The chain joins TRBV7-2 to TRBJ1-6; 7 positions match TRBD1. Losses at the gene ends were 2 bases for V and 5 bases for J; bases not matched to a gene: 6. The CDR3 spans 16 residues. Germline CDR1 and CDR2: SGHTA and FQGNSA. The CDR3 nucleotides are TGTGCCAGCAGCTTAAGAGGGGGCAAAAATAATTCACCCCTCCACTTT. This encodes CASSLRGGKNNSPLHF.

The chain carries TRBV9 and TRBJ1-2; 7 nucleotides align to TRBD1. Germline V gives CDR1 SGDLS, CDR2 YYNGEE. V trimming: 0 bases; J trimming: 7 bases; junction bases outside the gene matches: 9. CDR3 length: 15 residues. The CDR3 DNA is TGTGCCAGCAGCGTAGAACCCCAGGGGGGTGGTGGCTACACCTTC. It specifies CASSVEPQGGGGYTF. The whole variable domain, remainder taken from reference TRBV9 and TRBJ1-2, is DSGVTQTPKHLITATGQRVTLRCSPRSGDLSVYWYQQSLDQGLQFLIQYYNGEERAKGNILERFSAQQFPDLHSELNLSSLELGDSALYFCASSVEPQGGGGYTFGSGTRLTVV.

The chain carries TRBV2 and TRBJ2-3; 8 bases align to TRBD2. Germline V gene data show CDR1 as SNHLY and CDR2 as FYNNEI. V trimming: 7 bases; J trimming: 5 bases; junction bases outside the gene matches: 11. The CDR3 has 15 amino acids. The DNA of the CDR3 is TGTGCCAGCAAGGAACAGAGCGGGGGAGGAGATACGCAGTATTTT. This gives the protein CASKEQSGGGDTQYF.